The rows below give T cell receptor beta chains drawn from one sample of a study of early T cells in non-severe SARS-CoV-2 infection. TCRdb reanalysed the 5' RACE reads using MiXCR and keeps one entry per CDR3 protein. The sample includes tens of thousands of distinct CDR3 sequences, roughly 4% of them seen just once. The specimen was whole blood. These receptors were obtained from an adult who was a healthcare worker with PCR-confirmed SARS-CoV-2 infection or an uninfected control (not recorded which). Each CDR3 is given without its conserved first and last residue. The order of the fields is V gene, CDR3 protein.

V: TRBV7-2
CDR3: ASSPPLLPSYNEQF

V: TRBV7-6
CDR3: ASSSGLNSYNEQF

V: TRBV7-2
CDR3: ASSLYAGTQY

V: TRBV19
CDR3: ASSMGFGYT

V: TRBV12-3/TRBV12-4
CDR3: ASSRRQFTDTQY

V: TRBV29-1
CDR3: SALLPENIQY

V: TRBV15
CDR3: ATSRDRRLTDTQY

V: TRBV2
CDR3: ASSEDTDSNQPQH

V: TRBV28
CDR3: ASTLMTGIYEQY

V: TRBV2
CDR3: ASSEASLGTYEQY